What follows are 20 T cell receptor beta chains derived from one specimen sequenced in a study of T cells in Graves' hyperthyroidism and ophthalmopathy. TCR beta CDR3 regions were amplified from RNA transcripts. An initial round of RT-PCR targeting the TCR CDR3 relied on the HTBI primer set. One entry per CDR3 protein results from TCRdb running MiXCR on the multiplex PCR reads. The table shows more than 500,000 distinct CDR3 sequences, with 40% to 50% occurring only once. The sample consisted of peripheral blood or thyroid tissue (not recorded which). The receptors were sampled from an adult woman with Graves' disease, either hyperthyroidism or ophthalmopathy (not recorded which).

CDR3 residues: CSVGQYNSPLHF. CDR3 nucleotides: TGCAGCGTGGGACAGTATAATTCACCCCTCCACTTT. The chain employs TRBV29-1 and TRBJ1-6; 7 bases map to TRBD1. CDR1 and CDR2 from the germline V gene are SQVTM and ANQGSEA. The CDR3 spans 12 residues. Losses at the gene ends were 6 bases for V and 4 bases for J; bases not matched to a gene: 0.

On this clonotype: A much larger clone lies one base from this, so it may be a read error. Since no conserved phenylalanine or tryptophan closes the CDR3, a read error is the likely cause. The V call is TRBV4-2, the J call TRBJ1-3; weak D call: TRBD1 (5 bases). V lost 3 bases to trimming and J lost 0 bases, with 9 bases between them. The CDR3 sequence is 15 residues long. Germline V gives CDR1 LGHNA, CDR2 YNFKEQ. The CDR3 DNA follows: TGTGCCAGCAGCCAGGGACCGAACTCTGGAAACACCATATATCTT. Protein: CASSQGPNSGNTIYL.

CDR3: CASSESLDSMNTEAFF. In nucleotides, the CDR3 is TGTGCCAGCAGCGAATCGCTGGACAGCATGAACACTGAAGCTTTCTTT. V usage is TRBV7-8 and J usage is TRBJ1-1; maybe TRBD1 (6 bases). V was shortened by 5 bases and J by 0 bases, with 16 bases between the two germline ends. The germline CDR1 and CDR2 sequences are SGHVS and FQNEAQ. There are 16 residues in the CDR3.

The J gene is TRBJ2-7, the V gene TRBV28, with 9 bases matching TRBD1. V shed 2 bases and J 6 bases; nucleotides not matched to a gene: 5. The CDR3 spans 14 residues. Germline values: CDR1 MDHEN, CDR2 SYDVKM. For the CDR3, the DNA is TGTGCCAGCAGTTTAACGGGACAGGGTAGCGAGCAGTACTTC. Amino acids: CASSLTGQGSEQYF.

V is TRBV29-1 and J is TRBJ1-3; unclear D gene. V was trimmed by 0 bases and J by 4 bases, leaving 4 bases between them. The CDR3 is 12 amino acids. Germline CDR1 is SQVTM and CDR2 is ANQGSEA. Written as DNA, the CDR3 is TGCAGCGTTGAAGATCAAGGAAACACCATATATTTT. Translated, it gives CSVEDQGNTIYF.

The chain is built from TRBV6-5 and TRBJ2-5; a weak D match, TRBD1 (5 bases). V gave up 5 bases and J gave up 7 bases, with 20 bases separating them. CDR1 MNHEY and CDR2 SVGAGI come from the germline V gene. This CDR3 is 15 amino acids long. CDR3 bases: TGTGCCAGCAGTATAAGACAAAGGGGCTTGTCGACCCAGTACTTC. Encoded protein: CASSIRQRGLSTQYF.

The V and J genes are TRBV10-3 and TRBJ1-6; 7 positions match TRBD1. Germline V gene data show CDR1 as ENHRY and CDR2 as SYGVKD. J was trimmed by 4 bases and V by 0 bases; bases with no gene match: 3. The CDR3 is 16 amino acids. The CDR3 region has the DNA TGTGCCATCAGTGAGTCAGGGGGCGCTTATAATTCACCCCTCCACTTT. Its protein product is CAISESGGAYNSPLHF.

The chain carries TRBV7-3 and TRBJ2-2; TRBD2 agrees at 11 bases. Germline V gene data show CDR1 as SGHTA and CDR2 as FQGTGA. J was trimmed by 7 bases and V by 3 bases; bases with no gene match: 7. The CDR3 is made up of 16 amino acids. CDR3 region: CASSFTSGSLSGELFF. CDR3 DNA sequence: TGTGCCAGCAGCTTTACTAGCGGGAGTCTGAGCGGGGAGCTGTTTTTT.

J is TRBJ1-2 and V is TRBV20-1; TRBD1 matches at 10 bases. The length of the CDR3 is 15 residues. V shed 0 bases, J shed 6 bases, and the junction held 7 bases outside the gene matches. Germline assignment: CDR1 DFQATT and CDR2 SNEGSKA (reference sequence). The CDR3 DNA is TGCAGTGCTAGAGATCTTGGGACAGGGGCGAATGGCTACACCTTC. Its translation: CSARDLGTGANGYTF.

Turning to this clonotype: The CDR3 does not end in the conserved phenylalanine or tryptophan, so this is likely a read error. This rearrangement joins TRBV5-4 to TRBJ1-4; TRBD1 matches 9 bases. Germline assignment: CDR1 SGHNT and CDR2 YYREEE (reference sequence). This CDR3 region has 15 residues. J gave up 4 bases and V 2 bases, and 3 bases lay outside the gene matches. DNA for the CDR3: TGTGCCAGCAGCTTACCGGGACAGGGTAATGAAAAACTGTTTATT. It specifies CASSLPGQGNEKLFI.

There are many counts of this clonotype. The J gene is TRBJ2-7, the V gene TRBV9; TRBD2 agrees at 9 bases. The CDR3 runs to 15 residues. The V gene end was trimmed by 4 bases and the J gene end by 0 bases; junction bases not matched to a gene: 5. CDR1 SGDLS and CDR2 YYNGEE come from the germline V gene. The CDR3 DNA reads TGTGCCAGCAGCTTCCGTAGCGGGAGCTCCTACGAGCAGTACTTC. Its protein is CASSFRSGSSYEQYF.

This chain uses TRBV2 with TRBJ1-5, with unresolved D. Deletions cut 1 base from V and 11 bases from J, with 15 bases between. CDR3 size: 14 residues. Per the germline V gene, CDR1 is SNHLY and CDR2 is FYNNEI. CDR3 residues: CASSEGGRSETQHF. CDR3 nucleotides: TGTGCCAGCAGTGAAGGCGGGAGATCGGAGACCCAGCATTTT.

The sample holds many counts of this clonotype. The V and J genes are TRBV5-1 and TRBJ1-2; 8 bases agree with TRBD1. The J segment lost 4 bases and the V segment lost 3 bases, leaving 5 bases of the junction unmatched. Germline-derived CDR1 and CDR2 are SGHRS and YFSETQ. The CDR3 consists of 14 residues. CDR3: CASSWQQGGYGYTF. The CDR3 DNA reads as TGCGCCAGCAGCTGGCAACAGGGGGGCTATGGCTACACCTTC.

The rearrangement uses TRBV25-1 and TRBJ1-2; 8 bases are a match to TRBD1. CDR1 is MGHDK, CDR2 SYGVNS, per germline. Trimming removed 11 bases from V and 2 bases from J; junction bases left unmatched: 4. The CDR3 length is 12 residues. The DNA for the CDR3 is TGTGCCGGGACAGGCCCCAACTATGGCTACACCTTC. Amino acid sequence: CAGTGPNYGYTF.

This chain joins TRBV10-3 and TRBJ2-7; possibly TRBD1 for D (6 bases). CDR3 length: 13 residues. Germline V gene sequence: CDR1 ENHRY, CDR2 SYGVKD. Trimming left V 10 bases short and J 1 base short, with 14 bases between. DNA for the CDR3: TGTGCCAGCAGCAACAGGGATTCCTACGAGCAGTACTTC. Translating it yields CASSNRDSYEQYF.

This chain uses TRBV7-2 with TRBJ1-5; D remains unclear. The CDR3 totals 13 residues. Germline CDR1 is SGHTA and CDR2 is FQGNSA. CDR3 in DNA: TGTGCTAGAAAAACTGATAGCAATCAGCCCCAGCATTTT. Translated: CARKTDSNQPQHF.

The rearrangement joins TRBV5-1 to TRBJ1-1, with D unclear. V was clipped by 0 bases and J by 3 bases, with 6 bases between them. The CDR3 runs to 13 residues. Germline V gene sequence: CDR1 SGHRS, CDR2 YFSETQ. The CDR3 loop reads CASSLGSDTEAFF. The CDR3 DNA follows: TGCGCCAGCAGCTTGGGGTCCGACACTGAAGCTTTCTTT. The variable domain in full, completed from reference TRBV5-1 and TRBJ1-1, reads KAGVTQTPRYLIKTRGQQVTLSCSPISGHRSVSWYQQTPGQGLQFLFEYFSETQRNKGNFPGRFSGRQFSNSRSEMNVSTLELGDSALYLCASSLGSDTEAFFGQGTRLTVV.

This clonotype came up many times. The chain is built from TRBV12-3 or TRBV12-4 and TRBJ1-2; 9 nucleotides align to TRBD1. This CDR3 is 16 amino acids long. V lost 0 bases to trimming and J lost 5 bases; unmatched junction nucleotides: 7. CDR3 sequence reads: CASSLAYRGRSYGYTF. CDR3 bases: TGTGCCAGCAGTTTAGCCTACAGGGGGCGTAGTTATGGCTACACCTTC.

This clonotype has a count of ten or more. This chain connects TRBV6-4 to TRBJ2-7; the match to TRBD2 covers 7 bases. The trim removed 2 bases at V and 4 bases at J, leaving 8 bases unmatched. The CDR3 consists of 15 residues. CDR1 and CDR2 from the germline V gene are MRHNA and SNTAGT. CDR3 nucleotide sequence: TGTGCCAGCAGTGACAGGGCGGGAGAGAGGTACGAGCAGTACTTC. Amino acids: CASSDRAGERYEQYF.

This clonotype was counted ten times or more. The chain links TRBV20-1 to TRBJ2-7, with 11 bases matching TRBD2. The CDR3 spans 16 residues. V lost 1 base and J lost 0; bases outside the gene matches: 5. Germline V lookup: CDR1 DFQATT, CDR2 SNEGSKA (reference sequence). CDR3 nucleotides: TGCAGTGCTAGAGCCCGACTAGCGGGACCCTCCTACGAGCAGTACTTC. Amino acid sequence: CSARARLAGPSYEQYF.